These T cell receptor beta chains were read from a single sample in a study of T cell repertoires in cytomegalovirus infection. TCRdb re-analysed the reads in MiXCR, keeping a single row per CDR3 protein. Among under 250,000 distinct CDR3 sequences listed, 9% to 15% were seen once. The specimen was PBMCs. These receptors came from a human donor in good health (CMV status not recorded). Some clones in this sample may be carry-over from other donors' samples. Both conserved end residues are part of each CDR3. D genes are given only for firm matches. Size is stated for part of the rows, as once, few or many counts, or as a class when the clone is expanded.

>many|.|TRBJ2-5|TRBV7-2
CASSFSGNGQETQYF
TGTGCCAGCAGCTTTTCGGGGAATGGGCAAGAGACCCAGTACTTC
>many|.|TRBJ2-2|TRBV7-8
CASSLVGGRTGELFF
TGTGCCAGCAGCTTAGTCGGGGGGCGTACCGGGGAGCTGTTTTTT
>many|TRBD1|TRBJ2-5|TRBV11-3
CASSSSFRGRQETQYF
TGTGCCAGCTCTTCCTCGTTCAGGGGGCGCCAAGAGACCCAGTACTTC
>.|.|TRBJ1-1|TRBV12-3/TRBV12-4
CASSFPEGSAFF
TGTGCCAGCAGTTTCCCTGAGGGTTCGGCTTTCTTT
>few|TRBD1|TRBJ2-2|TRBV5-5
CASSQTGVSLTNTGELFF
TGTGCCAGCAGTCAAACAGGGGTCTCGCTGACCAACACCGGGGAGCTGTTTTTT
>many|.|TRBJ2-3|TRBV7-3
CASSPGSLDTQYF
TGTGCCAGCAGCCCGGGCTCGTTGGATACGCAGTATTTT
>.|.|TRBJ1-2|TRBV28
CASSFDRLYDGYTF
TGTGCCAGCAGTTTCGACAGGTTATATGATGGCTACACCTTC
>many|TRBD2|TRBJ2-7|TRBV7-2
CASSLSSGKRGLEQYF
TGTGCCAGCAGCTTAAGTAGCGGGAAAAGGGGCCTCGAGCAGTACTTC
>many|.|TRBJ2-5|TRBV7-2
CASSLDWQETQYF
TGTGCCAGCAGCTTAGATTGGCAAGAGACCCAGTACTTC
>many|TRBD2|TRBJ2-3|TRBV7-8
CASSLWGGSTDTQYF
TGTGCCAGCAGCTTATGGGGGGGTAGCACAGATACGCAGTATTTT
>many|.|TRBJ2-3|TRBV7-2
CASSSDRPSRDTQYF
TGTGCCAGCAGCTCCGACAGACCCAGTCGAGATACGCAGTATTTT
>many|.|TRBJ2-7|TRBV7-2
CASSLGSGGFDEQYF
TGTGCCAGCAGCTTAGGGTCAGGGGGGTTTGACGAGCAGTACTTC
>.|.|TRBJ1-6|TRBV6-2/TRBV6-3
CASSYGAEDSPLHF
TGTGCCAGCAGTTACGGTGCAGAAGATTCACCCCTCCACTTT
>.|.|TRBJ1-5|TRBV12-3/TRBV12-4
CASSLTEGNQPQHF
TGTGCCAGCAGTTTAACAGAAGGCAATCAGCCCCAGCATTTT
>.|.|TRBJ1-5|TRBV18
CASSPGLGGLLNQPQHF
TGTGCCAGCTCTCCGGGTCTTGGCGGCCTACTCAATCAGCCCCAGCATTTT
>many|.|TRBJ1-4|TRBV28
CASSPPGSGGEKLFF
TGTGCCAGCAGTCCACCGGGTTCGGGGGGTGAAAAACTGTTTTTT
>few|.|TRBJ1-5|TRBV28
CASSLYREANQPQHF
TGTGCCAGCAGTTTGTACAGGGAGGCAAATCAGCCCCAGCATTTT
>many|.|TRBJ2-7|TRBV28
CASSPLGTHYEQYF
TGTGCCAGCAGTCCCCTCGGGACACATTACGAGCAGTACTTC
>.|.|TRBJ1-1|TRBV28
CASSFQGTHTEAFF
TGTGCCAGCAGTTTTCAGGGTACACACACTGAAGCTTTCTTT
>many|.|TRBJ2-1|TRBV7-2
CASSLGEDSNNEQFF
TGTGCCAGCAGCTTAGGAGAGGACTCCAACAATGAGCAGTTCTTC
>few|TRBD1|TRBJ1-2|TRBV27
CASSKRQGRRVDGYTF
TGTGCCAGCAGTAAGAGACAGGGACGAAGAGTAGATGGCTACACCTTC
>.|TRBD2|TRBJ2-1|TRBV2
CASSHGLAGGRYNEQFF
TGTGCCAGCAGCCACGGACTAGCGGGAGGCAGATACAATGAGCAGTTCTTC
>few|.|TRBJ2-1|TRBV11-2
CASSLKVGARESYNEQFF
TGTGCCAGCAGCTTAAAAGTCGGGGCTAGAGAATCCTACAATGAGCAGTTCTTC
>.|TRBD1|TRBJ1-2|TRBV19
CASRGDRAHYGYTF
TGTGCCAGCAGGGGGGACAGGGCCCACTATGGCTACACCTTC
>many|TRBD1|TRBJ2-7|TRBV7-3
CASSFRQGATYEQYF
TGTGCCAGCAGCTTCCGGCAGGGGGCCACCTACGAGCAGTACTTC
>few|.|TRBJ1-2|TRBV6-2/TRBV6-3
CASSPGEGYTF
TGTGCCAGCAGCCCAGGGGAGGGCTACACCTTC